The TCR beta chain described here comes from a study of metastatic and nonmetastatic thyroid tumors. Study information: Malignant thyroid and benign thyroid patients provided blood and tumor or nodule tissue whose repertoires were compared.

In the authors' methods: To classify distant metastasis in papillary thyroid cancer, a model was built from CDR3 differences across clinicopathological groups. Via MiXCR, TCRdb re-called the PCR reads. What appears here as the V and J calls and clone size reflects TCRdb's work, not the paper's. In the table there are 100,000 or so clones, 14% to 15% of which are singletons. As to this clone: Antigen specificity is unknown.

Study-wide results and caveats: As reported, TCR beta diversity in blood and tumor was significantly higher in malignant thyroid tumors than in benign nodules.

Thyroid surgery was preceded by no treatment in any patient. The sample consisted of blood. The sequence came from a female donor with papillary thyroid cancer or a benign thyroid nodule (not recorded which). Some clones in this sample may be carry-over from other donors' samples.

The CDR3 coding sequence is TGCATCGTCTTTGTTGGAGATACGCAGTATTTT. Amino acids: CIVFVGDTQYF. This chain joins TRBV29-1 and TRBJ2-3; no firm D call. Per germline, CDR1 SQVTM and CDR2 ANQGSEA. The CDR3 is made up of 11 amino acids.